This paragraph reports one T cell receptor (beta chain). The data belong to a study of blood T cell repertoires in COVID-19. Study overall: Italy, Spain and the United States were the sources of the convalescent and acute COVID-19 samples. PBMCs, B-cell-depleted T cells, or T cells provided the cDNA or gDNA that made up the material.

Trimming took 4 bases from V and 1 from J; bases not matched to a gene: 2. Germline V gene data show CDR1 as SNHLY and CDR2 as FYNNEI. This CDR3 spans 14 amino acids. Sequencing was performed with immunoSEQ multiplex PCR; in TCRdb, only in-frame clones are kept and a portion is missing. The repertoire holds approximately 60,000 clones, around three quarters seen once, with roughly 5.4% in the top ten. This chain connects TRBV2 to TRBJ2-3; 7 bases match TRBD1. The sequenced sample consisted of peripheral blood. The clonotype was recovered from a human donor in a cohort sampled during active COVID-19. The CDR3 DNA reads as TGTGCCAGCAGTGTACAGGGGCGCACAGATACGCAGTATTTT. This encodes CASSVQGRTDTQYF.